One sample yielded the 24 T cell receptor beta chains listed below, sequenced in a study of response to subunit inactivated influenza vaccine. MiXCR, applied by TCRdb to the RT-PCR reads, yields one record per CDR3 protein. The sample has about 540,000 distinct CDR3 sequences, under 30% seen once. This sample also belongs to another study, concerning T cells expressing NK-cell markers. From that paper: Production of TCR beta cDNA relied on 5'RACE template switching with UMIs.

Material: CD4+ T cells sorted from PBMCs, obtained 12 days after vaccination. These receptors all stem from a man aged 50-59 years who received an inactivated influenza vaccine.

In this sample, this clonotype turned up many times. Written as DNA, the CDR3 is TGTGCCAGCAGCCAAAACAGTGGCGAGCAGTACTTC. This sequence encodes CASSQNSGEQYF. The chain employs TRBV3-1 and TRBJ2-7; D remains unclear. The CDR3 spans 12 residues. Germline CDR1 is LGHDT and CDR2 is YNNKEL (reference sequence). The ends were cut back, 2 bases at V and 6 bases at J, with 8 bases in the middle.

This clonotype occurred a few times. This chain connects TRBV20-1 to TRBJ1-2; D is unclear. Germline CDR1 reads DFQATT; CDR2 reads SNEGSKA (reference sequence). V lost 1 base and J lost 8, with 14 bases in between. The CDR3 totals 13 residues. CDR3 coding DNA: TGCAGTGCTAGAGCCCCATACGGGTTCGGCTACACCTTC. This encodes CSARAPYGFGYTF.

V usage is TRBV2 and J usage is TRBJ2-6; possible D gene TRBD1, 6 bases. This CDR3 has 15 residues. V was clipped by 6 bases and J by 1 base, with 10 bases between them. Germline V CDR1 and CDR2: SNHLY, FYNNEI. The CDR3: CASRMTGSGANVLTF. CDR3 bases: TGTGCCAGCAGGATGACAGGTTCTGGGGCCAACGTCCTGACTTTC.

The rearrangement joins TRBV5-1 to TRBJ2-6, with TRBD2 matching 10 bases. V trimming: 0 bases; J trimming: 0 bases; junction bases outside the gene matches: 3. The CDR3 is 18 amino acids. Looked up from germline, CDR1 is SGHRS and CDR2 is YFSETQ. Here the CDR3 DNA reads TGCGCCAGCAGCTTGGTGTCTAGCGGGGGCTCTGGGGCCAACGTCCTGACTTTC. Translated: CASSLVSSGGSGANVLTF.

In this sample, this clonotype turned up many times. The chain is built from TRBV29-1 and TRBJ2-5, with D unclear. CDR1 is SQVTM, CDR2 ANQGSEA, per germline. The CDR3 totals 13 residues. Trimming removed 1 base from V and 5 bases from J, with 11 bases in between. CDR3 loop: CSVEGHPGETQYF. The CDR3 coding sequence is TGCAGCGTTGAAGGGCACCCCGGGGAGACCCAGTACTTC. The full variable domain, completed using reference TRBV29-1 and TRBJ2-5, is SAVISQKPSRDICQRGTSLTIQCQVDSQVTMMFWYRQQPGQSLTLIATANQGSEATYESGFVIDKFPISRPNLTFSTLTVSNMSPEDSSIYLCSVEGHPGETQYFGPGTRLLVL.

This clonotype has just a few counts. The CDR3 nucleotides are TGTGCCAGCAGCCCTGGGGGGAGCGGAACCTCCTACAATGAGCAGTTCTTC. It specifies CASSPGGSGTSYNEQFF. The genes are TRBV4-2 and TRBJ2-1; the D gene is possibly TRBD2 (6 bases). Germline CDR1 and CDR2: LGHNA and YNFKEQ. This CDR3 region has 17 residues. V lost 4 bases and J lost 0, with 16 bases in between.

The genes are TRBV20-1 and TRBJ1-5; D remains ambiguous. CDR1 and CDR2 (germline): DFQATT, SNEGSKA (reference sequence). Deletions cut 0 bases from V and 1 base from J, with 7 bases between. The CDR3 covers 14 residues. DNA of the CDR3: TGCAGTGCTAGAGATACCCGGAGCAATCAGCCCCAGCATTTT. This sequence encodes CSARDTRSNQPQHF.

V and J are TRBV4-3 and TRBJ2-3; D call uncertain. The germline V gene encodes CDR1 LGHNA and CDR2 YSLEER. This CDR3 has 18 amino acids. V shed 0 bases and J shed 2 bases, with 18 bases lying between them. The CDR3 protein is CASSQEGSGRAYTDTQYF. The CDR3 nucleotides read TGCGCCAGCAGCCAAGAAGGATCCGGCCGGGCTTACACAGATACGCAGTATTTT.

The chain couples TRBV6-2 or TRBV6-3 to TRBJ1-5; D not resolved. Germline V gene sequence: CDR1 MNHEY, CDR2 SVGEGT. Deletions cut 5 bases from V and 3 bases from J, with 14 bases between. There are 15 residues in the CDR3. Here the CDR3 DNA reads TGTGCCAGCAGTCAGAATAGACAAAACAATCAGCCCCAGCATTTT. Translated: CASSQNRQNNQPQHF.

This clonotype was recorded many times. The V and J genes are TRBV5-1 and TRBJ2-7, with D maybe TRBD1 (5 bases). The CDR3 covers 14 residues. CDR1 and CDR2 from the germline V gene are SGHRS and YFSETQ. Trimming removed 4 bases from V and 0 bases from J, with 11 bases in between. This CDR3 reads CASSVSGNSYEQYF. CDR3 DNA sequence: TGCGCCAGCAGCGTCTCAGGGAACTCCTACGAGCAGTACTTC.

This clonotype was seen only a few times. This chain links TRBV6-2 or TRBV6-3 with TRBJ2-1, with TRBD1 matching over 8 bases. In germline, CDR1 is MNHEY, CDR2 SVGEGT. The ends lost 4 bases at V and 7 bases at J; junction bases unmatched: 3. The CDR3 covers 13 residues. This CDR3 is CASSWTGLNEQFF. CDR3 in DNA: TGTGCCAGCAGTTGGACAGGGCTAAATGAGCAGTTCTTC.

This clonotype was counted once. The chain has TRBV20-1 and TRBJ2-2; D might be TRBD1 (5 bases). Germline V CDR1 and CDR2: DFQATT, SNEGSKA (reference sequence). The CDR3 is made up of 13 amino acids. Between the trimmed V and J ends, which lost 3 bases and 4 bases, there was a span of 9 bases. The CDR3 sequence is CSASNRSTGELFF. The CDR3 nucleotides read TGCAGTGCTAGTAACAGGAGCACCGGGGAGCTGTTTTTT.

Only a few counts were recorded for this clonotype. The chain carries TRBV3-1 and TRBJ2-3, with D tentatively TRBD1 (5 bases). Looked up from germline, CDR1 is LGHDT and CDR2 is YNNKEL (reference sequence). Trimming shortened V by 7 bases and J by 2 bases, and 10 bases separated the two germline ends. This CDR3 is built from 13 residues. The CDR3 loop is CASTGPYTDTQYF. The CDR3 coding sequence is TGTGCCAGCACAGGGCCCTACACAGATACGCAGTATTTT.

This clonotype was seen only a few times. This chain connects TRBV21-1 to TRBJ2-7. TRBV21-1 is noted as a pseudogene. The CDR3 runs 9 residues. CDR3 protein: CASTPEQYF. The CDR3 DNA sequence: TGTGCCAGCACGCCCGAGCAGTACTTC.

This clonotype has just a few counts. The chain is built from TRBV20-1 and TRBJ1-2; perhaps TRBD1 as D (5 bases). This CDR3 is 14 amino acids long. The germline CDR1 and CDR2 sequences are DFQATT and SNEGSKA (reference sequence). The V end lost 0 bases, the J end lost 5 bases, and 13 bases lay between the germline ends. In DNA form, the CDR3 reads TGCAGTGCTAGAGATCTTCGGGGCGGATATGGCTACACCTTC. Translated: CSARDLRGGYGYTF.

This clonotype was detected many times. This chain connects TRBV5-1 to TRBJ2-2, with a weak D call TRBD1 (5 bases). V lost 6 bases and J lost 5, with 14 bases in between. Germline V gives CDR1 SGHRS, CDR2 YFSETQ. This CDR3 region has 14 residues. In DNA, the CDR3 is TGCGCCAGCAAAGGCGACAGCGTTACCGGGGAGCTGTTTTTT. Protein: CASKGDSVTGELFF.

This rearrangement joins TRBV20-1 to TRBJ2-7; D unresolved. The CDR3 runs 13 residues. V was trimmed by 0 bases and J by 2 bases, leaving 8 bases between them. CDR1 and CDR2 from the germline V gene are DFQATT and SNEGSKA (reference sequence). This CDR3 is CSARESAPYEQYF. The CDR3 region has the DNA TGCAGTGCTAGAGAGTCGGCTCCCTACGAGCAGTACTTC.

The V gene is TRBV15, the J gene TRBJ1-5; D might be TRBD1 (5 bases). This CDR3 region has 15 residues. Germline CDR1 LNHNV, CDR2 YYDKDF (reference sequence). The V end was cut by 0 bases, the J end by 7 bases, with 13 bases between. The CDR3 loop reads CATSRDVRVGQPQHF. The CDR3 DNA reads TGTGCCACCAGCAGAGATGTCAGGGTGGGGCAGCCCCAGCATTTT.

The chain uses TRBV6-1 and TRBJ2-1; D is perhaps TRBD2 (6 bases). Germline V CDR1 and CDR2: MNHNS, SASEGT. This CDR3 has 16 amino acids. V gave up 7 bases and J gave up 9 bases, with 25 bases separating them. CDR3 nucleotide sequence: TGTGCCAGCAAATCCCCATCCGGGACTTTGGTCGGTGAGCAGTTCTTC. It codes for CASKSPSGTLVGEQFF.

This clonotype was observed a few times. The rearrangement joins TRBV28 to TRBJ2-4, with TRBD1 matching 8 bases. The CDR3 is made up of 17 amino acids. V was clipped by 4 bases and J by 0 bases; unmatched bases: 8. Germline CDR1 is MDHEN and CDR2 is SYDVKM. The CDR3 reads CASSSLQGELAKNIQYF. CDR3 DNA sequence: TGTGCCAGCAGTTCCCTACAGGGGGAATTAGCCAAAAACATTCAGTACTTC.

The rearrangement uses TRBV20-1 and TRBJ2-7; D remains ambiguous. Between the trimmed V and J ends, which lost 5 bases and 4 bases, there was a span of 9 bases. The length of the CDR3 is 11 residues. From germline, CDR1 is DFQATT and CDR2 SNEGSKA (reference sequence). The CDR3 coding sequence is TGCAGTGCTGGGGATCAGTACGAGCAGTACTTC. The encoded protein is CSAGDQYEQYF.

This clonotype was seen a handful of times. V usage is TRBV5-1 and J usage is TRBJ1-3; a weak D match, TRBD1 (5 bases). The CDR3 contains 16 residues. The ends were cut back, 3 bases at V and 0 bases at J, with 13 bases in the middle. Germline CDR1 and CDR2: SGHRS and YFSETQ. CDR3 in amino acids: CASSWTGLSSGNTIYF. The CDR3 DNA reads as TGCGCCAGCAGCTGGACGGGGCTCAGCTCTGGAAACACCATATATTTT. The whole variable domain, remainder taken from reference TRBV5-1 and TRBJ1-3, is KAGVTQTPRYLIKTRGQQVTLSCSPISGHRSVSWYQQTPGQGLQFLFEYFSETQRNKGNFPGRFSGRQFSNSRSEMNVSTLELGDSALYLCASSWTGLSSGNTIYFGEGSWLTVV.

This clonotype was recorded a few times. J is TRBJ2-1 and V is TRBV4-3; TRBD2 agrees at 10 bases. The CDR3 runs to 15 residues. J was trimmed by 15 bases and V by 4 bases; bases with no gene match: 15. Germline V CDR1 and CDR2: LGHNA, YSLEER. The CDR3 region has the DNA TGCGCCAGCAGCCTTACGCTGAGCGGGAGGGAGTGGACGTTCTTC. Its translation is CASSLTLSGREWTFF.

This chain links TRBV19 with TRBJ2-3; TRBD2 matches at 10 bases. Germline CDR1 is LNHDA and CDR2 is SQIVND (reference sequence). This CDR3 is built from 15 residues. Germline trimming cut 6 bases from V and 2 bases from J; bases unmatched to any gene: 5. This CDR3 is CASRSGGASTDTQYF. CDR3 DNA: TGTGCCAGTAGAAGCGGGGGGGCATCCACAGATACGCAGTATTTT.